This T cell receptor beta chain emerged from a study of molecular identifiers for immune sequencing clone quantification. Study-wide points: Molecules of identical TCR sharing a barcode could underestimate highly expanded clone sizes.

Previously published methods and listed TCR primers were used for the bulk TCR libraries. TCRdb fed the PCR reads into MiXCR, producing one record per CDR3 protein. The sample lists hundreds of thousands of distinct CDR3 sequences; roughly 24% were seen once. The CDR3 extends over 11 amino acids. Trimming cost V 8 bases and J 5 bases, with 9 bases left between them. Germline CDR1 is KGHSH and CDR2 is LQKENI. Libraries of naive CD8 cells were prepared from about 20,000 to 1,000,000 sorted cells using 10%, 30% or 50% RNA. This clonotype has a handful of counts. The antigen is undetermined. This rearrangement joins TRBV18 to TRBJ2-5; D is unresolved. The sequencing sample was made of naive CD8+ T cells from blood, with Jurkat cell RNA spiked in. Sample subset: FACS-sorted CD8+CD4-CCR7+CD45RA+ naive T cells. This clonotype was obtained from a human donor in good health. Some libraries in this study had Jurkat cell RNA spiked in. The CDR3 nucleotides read TGTGCCAGCCCGGAGCTGGAGACCCAGTACTTC. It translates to CASPELETQYF.